These T cell receptor beta chains were read from a single sample in a study of blood T cell repertoires in COVID-19. Libraries were prepared by immunoSEQ multiplex PCR; TCRdb keeps only in-frame clonotypes and omits some of them. Seen here are tens of thousands of clones, around 77% observed once, and the top ten hold about a tenth. The sequencing sample was made of peripheral blood. These receptors were collected from a human donor in a cohort sampled during active COVID-19. The CDR3 runs from the conserved cysteine through the conserved F or W.

J: TRBJ1-3; V: TRBV9; CDR3: CASSVDRGRSSGNTIYF
J: TRBJ1-2; V: TRBV14; CDR3: CASSQAGDLYGYTF
J: TRBJ2-7; V: TRBV27; CDR3: CASSHRHAGYEQYF
J: TRBJ1-2; V: TRBV15; CDR3: CATSRQGRDGYTF
J: TRBJ2-1; V: TRBV11-3; CDR3: CASSHGVGQAQLF
J: TRBJ1-2; V: TRBV18; CDR3: CASSPGDRGLLVYGYTF
J: TRBJ2-4; V: TRBV27; CDR3: CASSSSVRGNRIQYF
J: TRBJ2-3; V: TRBV27; CDR3: CASSLYGLRGDTQYF
J: TRBJ1-5; V: TRBV2; CDR3: CASRGQLLSNQPQHF
J: TRBJ2-6; V: TRBV11-1; CDR3: CASSFGRLPGANVLTF
J: TRBJ2-7; V: TRBV10-2; CDR3: CASTLTSGVSSYEQYF
J: TRBJ2-7; V: TRBV7-8; CDR3: CASSSDRGRGTGPSYEQYF
J: TRBJ1-4; V: TRBV15; CDR3: CATSRKNRPGQGFGNEKLFF
J: TRBJ2-5; V: TRBV7-8; CDR3: CASSLALAGVETQYF
J: TRBJ1-2; V: TRBV6-6; CDR3: CASSYRQGSYGYTF
J: TRBJ1-2; V: TRBV10-2; CDR3: CASSESDRGPYGYTF
J: TRBJ1-1; V: TRBV13; CDR3: CASSLAGANTEAFF
J: TRBJ2-5; V: TRBV5-6; CDR3: CASSFIGTGVETQYF
J: TRBJ1-1; V: TRBV21-1; CDR3: CASSQEGWNTEAFF
J: TRBJ1-3; V: TRBV29-1; CDR3: CSVEGQLDGNTIYF
J: TRBJ2-2; V: TRBV19; CDR3: CASSIATPANTGELFF
J: TRBJ1-1; V: TRBV7-9; CDR3: CASSRGQNTEAFF
J: TRBJ1-3; V: TRBV7-6; CDR3: CASSPGSGNTIYF
J: TRBJ2-5; V: TRBV3-1/TRBV3-2; CDR3: CASSHYGTSGEETQYF
J: TRBJ1-2; V: TRBV19; CDR3: CASSIVEDYGYTF
J: TRBJ2-1; V: TRBV4-3; CDR3: CASSQDRTGSYNEQFF
J: TRBJ1-4; V: TRBV18; CDR3: CASSEGPGTGSIEKLFF
J: TRBJ2-7; V: TRBV5-1; CDR3: CASSAEGDEQYF
J: TRBJ1-5; V: TRBV20-1; CDR3: CSASGRVNQPQHF
J: TRBJ2-1; V: TRBV6-2/TRBV6-3; CDR3: CASSSTEANEQFF
J: TRBJ1-6; V: TRBV19; CDR3: CASSIDRGFDSPLHF
J: TRBJ2-6; V: TRBV7-9; CDR3: CASSLVPQLVGANVLTF
J: TRBJ1-5; V: TRBV7-9; CDR3: CASSGQNSNQPQHF
J: TRBJ1-2; V: TRBV5-4; CDR3: CASSPAGEFYGYTF
J: TRBJ1-5; V: TRBV6-2/TRBV6-3; CDR3: CASSYVPGTLNQPQHF
J: TRBJ2-7; V: TRBV3-1/TRBV3-2; CDR3: CASSQGSSEQYF
J: TRBJ2-5; V: TRBV5-1; CDR3: CASSLGRSNQETQYF
J: TRBJ1-4; V: TRBV6-6; CDR3: CASSYFSGEKLFF
J: TRBJ1-2; V: TRBV6-5; CDR3: CASRPHSGQNYGYTF
J: TRBJ2-5; V: TRBV7-2; CDR3: CASSLQSGVQETQYF
J: TRBJ1-5; V: TRBV24-1; CDR3: CATRSREGNQPQHF
J: TRBJ2-5; V: TRBV5-1; CDR3: CASSLASDQETQYF
J: TRBJ2-3; V: TRBV6-2/TRBV6-3; CDR3: CASSRGMGTSGVRGTDTQYF
J: TRBJ2-4; V: TRBV3-1/TRBV3-2; CDR3: CASSQDGPINIQYF
J: TRBJ1-5; V: TRBV7-2; CDR3: CASSRIQGQGGAQHF
J: TRBJ2-1; V: TRBV9; CDR3: CASSVVGAGTTYNEQFF
J: TRBJ1-2; V: TRBV10-3; CDR3: CAISESTGGDYGYTF
J: TRBJ2-7; V: TRBV15; CDR3: CATSREQGTGEQYF
J: TRBJ1-1; V: TRBV18; CDR3: CASSPSRFTEAFF
J: TRBJ1-4; V: TRBV24-1; CDR3: CATSDTDSSNEKLFF
J: TRBJ1-5; V: TRBV7-2; CDR3: CASSAGRGSNQPQHF
J: TRBJ2-5; V: TRBV25-1; CDR3: CASRLSGGAQTQYF
J: TRBJ1-1; V: TRBV6-5; CDR3: CASSYSGRKVNTEAFF
J: TRBJ1-6; V: TRBV5-4; CDR3: CASSTRGQGVSSPLHF
J: TRBJ1-6; V: TRBV6-2/TRBV6-3; CDR3: CASSRGRDSPLHF